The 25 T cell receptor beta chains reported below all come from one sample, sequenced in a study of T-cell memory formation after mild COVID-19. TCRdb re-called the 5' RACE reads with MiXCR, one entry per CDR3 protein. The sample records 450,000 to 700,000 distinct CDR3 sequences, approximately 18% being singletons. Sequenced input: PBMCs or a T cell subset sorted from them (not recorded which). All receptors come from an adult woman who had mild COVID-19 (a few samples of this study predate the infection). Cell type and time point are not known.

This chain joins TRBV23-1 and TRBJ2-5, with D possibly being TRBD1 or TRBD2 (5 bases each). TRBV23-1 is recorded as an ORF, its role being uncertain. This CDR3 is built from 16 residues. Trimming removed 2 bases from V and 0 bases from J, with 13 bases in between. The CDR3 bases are TGCGCCAGCAGTCAAACCGGGACCCAGGACCAAGAGACCCAGTACTTC. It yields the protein CASSQTGTQDQETQYF.

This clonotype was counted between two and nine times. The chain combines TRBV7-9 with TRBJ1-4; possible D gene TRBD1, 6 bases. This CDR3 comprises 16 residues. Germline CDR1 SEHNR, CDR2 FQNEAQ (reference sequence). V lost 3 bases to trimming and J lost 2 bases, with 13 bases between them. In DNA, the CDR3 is TGTGCCAGCAGCTTGGGATCGGGGGGCACTAATGAAAAACTGTTTTTT. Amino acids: CASSLGSGGTNEKLFF.

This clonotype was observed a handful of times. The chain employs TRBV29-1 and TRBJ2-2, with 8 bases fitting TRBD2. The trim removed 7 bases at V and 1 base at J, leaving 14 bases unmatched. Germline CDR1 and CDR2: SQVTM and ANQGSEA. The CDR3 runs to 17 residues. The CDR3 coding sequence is TGCAGCGCCCTCCGGAGCGCGGGGGGCTTGAACACCGGGGAGCTGTTTTTT. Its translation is CSALRSAGGLNTGELFF.

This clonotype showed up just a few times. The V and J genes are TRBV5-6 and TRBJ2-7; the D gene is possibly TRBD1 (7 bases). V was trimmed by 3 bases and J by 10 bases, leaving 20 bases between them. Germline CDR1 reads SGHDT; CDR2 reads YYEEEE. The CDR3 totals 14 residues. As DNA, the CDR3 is TGTGCCAGCAGCTGGACGGCGGGACAGCCGAAACAGTACTTC. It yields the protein CASSWTAGQPKQYF.

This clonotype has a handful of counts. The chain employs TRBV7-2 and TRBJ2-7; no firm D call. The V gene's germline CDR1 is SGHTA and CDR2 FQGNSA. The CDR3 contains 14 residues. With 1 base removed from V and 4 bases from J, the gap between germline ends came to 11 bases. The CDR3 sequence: CASSLGGSRYEQYF. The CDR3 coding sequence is TGTGCCAGCAGCTTAGGCGGCAGCCGGTACGAGCAGTACTTC.

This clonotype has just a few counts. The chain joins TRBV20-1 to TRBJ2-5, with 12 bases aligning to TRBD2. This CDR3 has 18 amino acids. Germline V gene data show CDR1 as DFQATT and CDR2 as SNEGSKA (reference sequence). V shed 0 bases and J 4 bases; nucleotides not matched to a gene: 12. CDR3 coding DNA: TGCAGTGCTAGAGATGGCGGGCTAGCGGGGGGGTTATTAGAGACCCAGTACTTC. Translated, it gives CSARDGGLAGGLLETQYF.

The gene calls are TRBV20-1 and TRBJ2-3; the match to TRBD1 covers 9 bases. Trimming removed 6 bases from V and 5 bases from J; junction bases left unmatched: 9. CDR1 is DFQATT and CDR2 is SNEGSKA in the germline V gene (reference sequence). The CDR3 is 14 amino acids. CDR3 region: CSAPDRGRGDTQYF. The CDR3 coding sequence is TGCAGTGCGCCCGACAGGGGGAGAGGAGATACGCAGTATTTT.

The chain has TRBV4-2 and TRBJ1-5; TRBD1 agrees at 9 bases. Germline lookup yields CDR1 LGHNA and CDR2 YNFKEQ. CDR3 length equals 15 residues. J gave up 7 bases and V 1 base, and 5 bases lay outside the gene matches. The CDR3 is CASSQAQTGGQPQHF. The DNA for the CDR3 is TGTGCCAGCAGCCAAGCACAGACAGGGGGGCAGCCCCAGCATTTT.

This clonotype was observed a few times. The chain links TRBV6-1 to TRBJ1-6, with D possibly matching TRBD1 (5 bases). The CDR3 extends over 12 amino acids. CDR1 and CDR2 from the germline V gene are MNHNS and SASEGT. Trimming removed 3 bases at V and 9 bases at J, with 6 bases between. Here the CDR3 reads CASSDRVSPLHF. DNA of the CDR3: TGTGCCAGCAGTGACAGGGTTTCACCCCTCCACTTT.

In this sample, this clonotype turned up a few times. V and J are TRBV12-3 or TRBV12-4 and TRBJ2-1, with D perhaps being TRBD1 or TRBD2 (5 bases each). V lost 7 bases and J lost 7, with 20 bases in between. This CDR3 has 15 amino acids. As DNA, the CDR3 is TGTGCCAGCACTCGAAACGAGGGGCCGAGGAATGAGCAGTTCTTC. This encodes CASTRNEGPRNEQFF.

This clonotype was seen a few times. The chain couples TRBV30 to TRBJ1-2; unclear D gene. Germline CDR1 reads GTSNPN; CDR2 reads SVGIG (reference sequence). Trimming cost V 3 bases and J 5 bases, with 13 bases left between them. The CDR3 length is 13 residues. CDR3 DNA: TGTGCCTGGAGCCCCGGAGTGGGGTATGGCTACACCTTC. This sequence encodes CAWSPGVGYGYTF.

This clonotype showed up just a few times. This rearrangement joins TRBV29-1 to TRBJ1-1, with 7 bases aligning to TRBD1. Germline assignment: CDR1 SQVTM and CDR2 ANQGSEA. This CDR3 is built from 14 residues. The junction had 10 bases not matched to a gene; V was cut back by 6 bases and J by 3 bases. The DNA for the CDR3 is TGCAGCGTAATACAGGGGCGGGTAGACACTGAAGCTTTCTTT. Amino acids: CSVIQGRVDTEAFF.

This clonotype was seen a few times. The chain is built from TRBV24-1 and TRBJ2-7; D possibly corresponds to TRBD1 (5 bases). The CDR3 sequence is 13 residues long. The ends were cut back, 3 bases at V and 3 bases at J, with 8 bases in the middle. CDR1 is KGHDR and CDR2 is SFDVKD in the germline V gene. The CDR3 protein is CATSDPDSYEQYF. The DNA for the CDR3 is TGTGCCACCAGTGATCCTGACAGCTACGAGCAGTACTTC.

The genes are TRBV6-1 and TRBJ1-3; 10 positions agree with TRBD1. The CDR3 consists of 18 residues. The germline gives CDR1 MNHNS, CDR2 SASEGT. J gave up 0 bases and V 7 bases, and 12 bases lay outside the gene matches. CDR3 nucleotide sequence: TGTGCCAGCATACCGGGACAGGGGTCCTCTACCTCTGGAAACACCATATATTTT. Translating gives CASIPGQGSSTSGNTIYF.

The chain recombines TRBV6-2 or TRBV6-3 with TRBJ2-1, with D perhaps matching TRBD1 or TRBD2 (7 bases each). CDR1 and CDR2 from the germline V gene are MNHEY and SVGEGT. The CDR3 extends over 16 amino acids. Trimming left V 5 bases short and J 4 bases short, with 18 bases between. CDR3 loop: CASSAGGGRVYNEQFF. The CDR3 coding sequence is TGTGCCAGCAGTGCAGGGGGGGGTAGGGTATACAATGAGCAGTTCTTC.

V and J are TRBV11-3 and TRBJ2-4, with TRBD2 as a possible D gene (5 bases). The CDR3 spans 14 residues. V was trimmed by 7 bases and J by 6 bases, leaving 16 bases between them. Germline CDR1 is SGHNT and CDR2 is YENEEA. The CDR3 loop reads CASTSHESGNIQYF. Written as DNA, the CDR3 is TGTGCCAGCACCTCCCATGAGAGCGGAAACATTCAGTACTTC.

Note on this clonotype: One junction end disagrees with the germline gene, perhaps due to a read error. The chain's CDR3 is CASSWRVEGGELFF. CDR3 nucleotide sequence: TGTGCTAGCAGCTGGAGAGTCGAGGGGGGGGAGCTGTTTTTT. The rearrangement links TRBV7-7 to TRBJ2-2; TRBD1 or TRBD2 may be the D gene (5 bases each). This CDR3 is built from 14 residues. Per the germline V gene, CDR1 is SSHAT and CDR2 is FNYEAQ (reference sequence).

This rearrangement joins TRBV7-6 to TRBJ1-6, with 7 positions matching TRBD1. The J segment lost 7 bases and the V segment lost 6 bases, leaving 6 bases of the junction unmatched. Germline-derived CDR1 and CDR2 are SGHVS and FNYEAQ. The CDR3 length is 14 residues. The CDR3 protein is CASRGTGQNSPLHF. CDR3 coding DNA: TGTGCCAGCAGGGGGACGGGACAGAATTCACCCCTCCACTTT.

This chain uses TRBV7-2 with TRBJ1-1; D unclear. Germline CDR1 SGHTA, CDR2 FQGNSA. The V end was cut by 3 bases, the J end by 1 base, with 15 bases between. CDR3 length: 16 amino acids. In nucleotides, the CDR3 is TGTGCCAGCAGCTTTAGCGTGACATACGGGAACACTGAAGCTTTCTTT. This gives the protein CASSFSVTYGNTEAFF. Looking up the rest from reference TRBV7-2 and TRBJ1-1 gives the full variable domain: GAGVSQSPSNKVTEKGKDVELRCDPISGHTALYWYRQSLGQGLEFLIYFQGNSAPDKSGLPSDRFSAERTGGSVSTLTIQRTQQEDSAVYLCASSFSVTYGNTEAFFGQGTRLTVV.

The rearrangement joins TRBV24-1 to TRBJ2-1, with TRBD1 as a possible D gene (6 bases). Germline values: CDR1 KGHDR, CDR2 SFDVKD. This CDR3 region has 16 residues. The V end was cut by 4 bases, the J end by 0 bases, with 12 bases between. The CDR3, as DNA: TGTGCCACCAGTGAACACAGGGCCACCTCCTACAATGAGCAGTTCTTC. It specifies CATSEHRATSYNEQFF.

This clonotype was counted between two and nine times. The CDR3 DNA reads as TGTGCCAGCAGTCCAATGGGGGCAGGGGGCCGCGGCTACACCTTC. This translates into CASSPMGAGGRGYTF. This rearrangement joins TRBV27 to TRBJ1-2; TRBD1 aligns across 8 bases. V dropped 5 bases and J dropped 8; count of bases not matched to a gene: 13. CDR1 MNHEY and CDR2 SMNVEV come from the germline V gene (reference sequence). The CDR3 loop spans 15 amino acids.

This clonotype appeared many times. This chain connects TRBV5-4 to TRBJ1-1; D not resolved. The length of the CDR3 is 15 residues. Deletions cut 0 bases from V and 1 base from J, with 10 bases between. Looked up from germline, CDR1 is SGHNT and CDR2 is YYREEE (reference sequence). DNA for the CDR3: TGTGCCAGCAGCTTGGAGGTGGGATGGAACACTGAAGCTTTCTTT. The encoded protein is CASSLEVGWNTEAFF. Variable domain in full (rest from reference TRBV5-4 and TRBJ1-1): ETGVTQSPTHLIKTRGQQVTLRCSSQSGHNTVSWYQQALGQGPQFIFQYYREEENGRGNFPPRFSGLQFPNYSSELNVNALELDDSALYLCASSLEVGWNTEAFFGQGTRLTVV.

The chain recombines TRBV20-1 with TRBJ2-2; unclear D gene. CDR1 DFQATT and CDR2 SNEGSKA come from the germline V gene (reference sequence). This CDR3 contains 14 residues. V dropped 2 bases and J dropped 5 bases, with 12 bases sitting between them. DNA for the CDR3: TGCAGTGCTAGATCTGAAATGGGGACCGGGGAGCTGTTTTTT. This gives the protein CSARSEMGTGELFF.

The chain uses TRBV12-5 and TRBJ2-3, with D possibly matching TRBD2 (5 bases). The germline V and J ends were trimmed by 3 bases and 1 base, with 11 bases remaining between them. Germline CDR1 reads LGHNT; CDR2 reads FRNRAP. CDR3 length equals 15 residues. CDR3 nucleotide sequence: TGTGCTAGTGGTTTTGGGAGAATAGGCACAGATACGCAGTATTTT. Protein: CASGFGRIGTDTQYF.

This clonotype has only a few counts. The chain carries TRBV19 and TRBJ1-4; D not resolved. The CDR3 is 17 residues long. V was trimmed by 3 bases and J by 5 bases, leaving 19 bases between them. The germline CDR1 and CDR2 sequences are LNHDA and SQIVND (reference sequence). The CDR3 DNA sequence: TGTGCCAGTAGTATCAAAGTCGGGAGGTTAGGGAATGAAAAACTGTTTTTT. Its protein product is CASSIKVGRLGNEKLFF.